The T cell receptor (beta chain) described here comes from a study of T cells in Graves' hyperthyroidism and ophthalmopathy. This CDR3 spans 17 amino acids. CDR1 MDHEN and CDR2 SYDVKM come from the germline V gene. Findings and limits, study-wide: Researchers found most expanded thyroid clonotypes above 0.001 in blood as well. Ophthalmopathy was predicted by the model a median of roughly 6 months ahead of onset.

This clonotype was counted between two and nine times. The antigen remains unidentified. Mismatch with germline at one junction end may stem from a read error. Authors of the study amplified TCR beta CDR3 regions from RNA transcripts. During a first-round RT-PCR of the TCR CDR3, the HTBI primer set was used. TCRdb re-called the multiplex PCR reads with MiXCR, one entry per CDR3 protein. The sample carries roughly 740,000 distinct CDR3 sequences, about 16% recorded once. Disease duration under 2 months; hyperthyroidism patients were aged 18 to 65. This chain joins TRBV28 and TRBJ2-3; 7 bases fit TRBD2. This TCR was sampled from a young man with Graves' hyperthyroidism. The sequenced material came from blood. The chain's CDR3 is CASSSWNIGGRTDTRYF. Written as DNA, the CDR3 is TGTGCCAGCAGTTCTTGGAATATTGGCGGGAGAACAGATACGCGGTATTTT.